The text below deals with one T cell receptor (beta chain). This entry comes from a study of blood T cell repertoires in COVID-19. Whole-study context: COVID-19 samples, acute and convalescent, were from the United States, Italy and Spain. The cDNA or gDNA used as material had been derived from T cells, B-cell-depleted T cells, or PBMCs.

Authors' analysis steps: Nucleated cell counts were estimated from reference gene primer amplification. Sequenced by immunoSEQ multiplex PCR; TCRdb stores in-frame clones only, minus some. V and J calls plus clone size are reproduced from that table; the DNA served to infer D and trimming. The table has about 300,000 clones, nearly 90% seen once. The CDR3 has 18 residues. V was clipped by 4 bases and J by 5 bases; unmatched bases: 15. CDR1 is SGHDT, CDR2 YYEEEE, per germline. The study drew participants aged about 18 to 95 years from some 23 US areas. The rearrangement uses TRBV5-6 and TRBJ1-2, with 12 bases fitting TRBD1. The sequenced material came from PBMCs or T cells enriched from blood (not recorded which). This clonotype was obtained from a woman aged 45-65 years who had been exposed to COVID-19. The CDR3 DNA reads TGTGCCAGCAGCCCCGCCGGGACAGGGGGCGCGGGACGTTATGGCTACACCTTC. It encodes CASSPAGTGGAGRYGYTF.